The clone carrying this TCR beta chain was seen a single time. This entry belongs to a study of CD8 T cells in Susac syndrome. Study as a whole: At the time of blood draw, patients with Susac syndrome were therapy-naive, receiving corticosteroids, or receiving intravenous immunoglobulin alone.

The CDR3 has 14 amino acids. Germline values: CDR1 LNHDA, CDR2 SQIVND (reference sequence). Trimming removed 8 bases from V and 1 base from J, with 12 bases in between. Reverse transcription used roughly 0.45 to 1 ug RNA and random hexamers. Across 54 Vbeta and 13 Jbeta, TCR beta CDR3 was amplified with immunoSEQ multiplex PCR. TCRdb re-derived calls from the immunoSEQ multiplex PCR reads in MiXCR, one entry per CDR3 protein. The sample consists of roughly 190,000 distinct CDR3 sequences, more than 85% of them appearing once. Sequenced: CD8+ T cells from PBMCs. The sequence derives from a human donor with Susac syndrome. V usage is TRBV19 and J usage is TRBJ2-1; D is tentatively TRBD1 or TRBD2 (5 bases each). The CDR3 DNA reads TGTGCCAGTGCCGTTGGGGGATCCTACAATGAGCAGTTCTTC. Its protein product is CASAVGGSYNEQFF. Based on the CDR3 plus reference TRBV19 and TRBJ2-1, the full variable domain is DGGITQSPKYLFRKEGQNVTLSCEQNLNHDAMYWYRQDPGQGLRLIYYSQIVNDFQKGDIAEGYSVSREKKESFPLTVTSAQKNPTAFYLCASAVGGSYNEQFFGPGTRLTVL.